The 11 T cell receptor beta chains given below trace back to one sample, sequenced in a study of T cell repertoires in cytomegalovirus infection. MiXCR was run by TCRdb on the reads, yielding one entry per CDR3 protein. The sample lists under 150,000 distinct CDR3 sequences; approximately 9.2% were seen once. The sequencing input was PBMCs. Source of these receptors: a human donor in good health (CMV status not recorded). Some clones in this sample may be carry-over from other donors' samples.

This clonotype has a count of ten or more. The V gene is TRBV7-3, the J gene TRBJ2-1; 7 bases map to TRBD2. The CDR3 runs 17 residues. CDR1 SGHTA and CDR2 FQGTGA come from the germline V gene. V lost 1 base, J lost 7 bases, and 13 bases stayed unmatched. The CDR3 region is CASSLRLRGAGENEQFF. The CDR3 coding sequence is TGTGCCAGCAGCTTAAGGTTAAGAGGTGCGGGGGAGAATGAGCAGTTCTTC.

In this sample, this clonotype turned up a few times. V usage is TRBV20-1 and J usage is TRBJ2-2; 8 bases are a match to TRBD1. The germline V gene encodes CDR1 DFQATT and CDR2 SNEGSKA (reference sequence). V shed 6 bases and J 2 bases; nucleotides not matched to a gene: 8. CDR3 size: 15 residues. CDR3 in DNA: TGCAGTGCCCGAAAGTCAGGGGGCAACACCGGGGAGCTGTTTTTT. It codes for CSARKSGGNTGELFF.

This clonotype was observed a handful of times. The chain carries TRBV5-1 and TRBJ1-5; possible D gene TRBD1, 5 bases. Germline V gives CDR1 SGHRS, CDR2 YFSETQ. This CDR3 has 16 amino acids. Trimming pared 0 bases from V and 7 bases from J, leaving 17 bases between. Here the CDR3 reads CASSLGGTEPGQPQHF. CDR3 nucleotide sequence: TGCGCCAGCAGCTTGGGAGGGACCGAACCGGGACAGCCCCAGCATTTT.

This clonotype was picked up a small number of times. V gene TRBV20-1 combines with J gene TRBJ2-3; tentatively, D is TRBD1 (5 bases). The CDR3 is made up of 13 amino acids. The germline CDR1 and CDR2 sequences are DFQATT and SNEGSKA (reference sequence). Trimming removed 0 bases from V and 3 bases from J, with 7 bases in between. The CDR3 reads CSARDSGTDTQYF. As DNA, the CDR3 is TGCAGTGCTAGAGATTCAGGGACAGATACGCAGTATTTT.

This clonotype showed up many times. This chain connects TRBV25-1 to TRBJ1-1, with unresolved D. This CDR3 region has 13 residues. The germline V gene encodes CDR1 MGHDK and CDR2 SYGVNS. With 0 bases removed from V and 5 bases from J, the gap between germline ends came to 7 bases. CDR3 DNA: TGTGCCAGCAGTGAATATGGTAGGACTGAAGCTTTCTTT. Translating it yields CASSEYGRTEAFF.

The chain links TRBV7-2 to TRBJ2-1; 7 bases line up with TRBD2. V lost 5 bases and J lost 6; bases outside the gene matches: 10. Germline CDR1 is SGHTA and CDR2 is FQGNSA. CDR3 length: 15 residues. As DNA, the CDR3 is TGTGCCAGCAGCCCCGCGGGAGCGCGAGGCAATGAGCAGTTCTTC. Protein sequence: CASSPAGARGNEQFF.

The CDR3 region is CSVEVAGGTEAFF. The CDR3 DNA sequence: TGCAGCGTTGAGGTAGCCGGTGGCACTGAAGCTTTCTTT. The genes are TRBV29-1 and TRBJ1-1; D remains ambiguous. Trimming shortened V by 3 bases and J by 4 bases, and 12 bases separated the two germline ends. CDR3 size: 13 residues. Germline V lookup: CDR1 SQVTM, CDR2 ANQGSEA.

This clonotype was detected many times. The rearrangement joins TRBV28 to TRBJ1-1; no clear D gene. The CDR3 has 13 residues. V was pared by 1 base and J by 1 base, with 4 bases between. CDR1 is MDHEN, CDR2 SYDVKM, per germline. CDR3 amino acids: CASSLSWNTEAFF. CDR3 in DNA: TGTGCCAGCAGTTTATCCTGGAACACTGAAGCTTTCTTT.

This clonotype was detected ten times or more. This sequence joins TRBV5-4 and TRBJ2-7; tentative D call: TRBD2 (6 bases). The length of the CDR3 is 15 residues. Trimming took off 0 bases at V and 3 bases at J, with 13 bases between the two ends. Germline values: CDR1 SGHNT, CDR2 YYREEE (reference sequence). CDR3 loop: CASSLVGGANYEQYF. Written as DNA, the CDR3 is TGTGCCAGCAGCTTGGTTGGCGGGGCTAACTACGAGCAGTACTTC.

This clonotype occurred many times. The V gene is TRBV5-1, the J gene TRBJ1-1; tentative D call: TRBD1 (6 bases). The ends were cut back, 3 bases at V and 0 bases at J, with 9 bases in the middle. CDR1 and CDR2 from the germline V gene are SGHRS and YFSETQ. CDR3 length: 14 residues. The CDR3 protein is CASSSRGLNTEAFF. As DNA, the CDR3 is TGCGCCAGCAGCTCCAGGGGTCTGAACACTGAAGCTTTCTTT.

There are many counts of this clonotype. This chain uses TRBV12-3 or TRBV12-4 with TRBJ2-2; no definite D call. There are 14 residues in the CDR3. V lost 8 bases, J lost 4 bases, and 14 bases lay in between. The CDR3 region is CASARARGTGELFF. DNA for the CDR3: TGTGCCAGCGCCCGGGCTAGAGGCACCGGGGAGCTGTTTTTT.